Presented here are 31 T cell receptor beta chains from one specimen sequenced in a study of blood T cell repertoires in COVID-19. TCRdb's copy holds only in-frame clones and misses some; the assay was immunoSEQ multiplex PCR. Of about 170,000 clones in the sample, 83% were seen once. The sequencing sample was made of peripheral blood. All receptors come from a woman aged 80 or over with acute or convalescent COVID-19.

Note on this clone: The sample holds other DNA sequences that translate to the same CDR3. J is TRBJ2-7 and V is TRBV19, with D unclear. The CDR3 loop spans 13 amino acids. The germline CDR1 and CDR2 sequences are LNHDA and SQIVND (reference sequence). The V and J ends lost 3 bases and 3 bases respectively, with 9 bases between them. The CDR3 protein is CASSIGRSYEQYF. In DNA form, the CDR3 reads TGTGCCAGTAGTATTGGTCGGAGCTACGAGCAGTACTTC.

The V gene is TRBV28, the J gene TRBJ1-1; perhaps TRBD1 as D (5 bases). CDR3 length equals 16 residues. Germline lookup yields CDR1 MDHEN and CDR2 SYDVKM. V was cut by 6 bases and J by 1 base, with 18 bases left in between. CDR3 amino acids: CASSSLGGVGNTEAFF. The DNA for the CDR3 is TGTGCCAGCAGCTCCTTGGGGGGGGTGGGGAACACTGAAGCTTTCTTT.

The rearrangement links TRBV28 to TRBJ2-2; 9 bases align to TRBD2. J lost 5 bases, V lost 7 bases, and 8 bases had no gene match. Germline V gene lookup returns CDR1 MDHEN and CDR2 SYDVKM. This CDR3 has 15 residues. CDR3 DNA sequence: TGTGCCAGCAATCGCGGGGGGGCTGGAACCGGGGAGCTGTTTTTT. Its translation: CASNRGGAGTGELFF.

V and J are TRBV23-1 and TRBJ2-7; TRBD1 matches 8 bases. TRBV23-1 is reported as an ORF; its role is uncertain. This CDR3 is built from 17 residues. V was clipped by 4 bases and J by 2 bases; unmatched bases: 13. The CDR3 nucleotides read TGCGCCAGCAGTCCCGACAGGGGCGGAAAAGATACCTACGAGCAGTACTTC. This encodes CASSPDRGGKDTYEQYF.

This chain joins TRBV7-2 and TRBJ2-7; D gene ambiguous. Germline values: CDR1 SGHTA, CDR2 FQGNSA. The CDR3 is made up of 13 amino acids. V lost 5 bases to trimming and J lost 7 bases, with 15 bases between them. CDR3: CASSLDQIREQYF. CDR3 nucleotide sequence: TGTGCCAGCAGCCTAGACCAAATCCGGGAGCAGTACTTC.

The chain recombines TRBV7-9 with TRBJ2-3, with unresolved D. Trimming cost V 1 base and J 6 bases, with 14 bases left between them. The CDR3 consists of 15 residues. Germline-derived CDR1 and CDR2 are SEHNR and FQNEAQ (reference sequence). The CDR3 nucleotides are TGTGCCAGCAGCTTAGTCCTTGCGGTTACGGATACGCAGTATTTT. Protein sequence: CASSLVLAVTDTQYF.

J is TRBJ1-1 and V is TRBV19, with 8 bases fitting TRBD1. In germline, CDR1 is LNHDA, CDR2 SQIVND (reference sequence). The CDR3 runs 14 residues. The V gene end was trimmed by 6 bases and the J gene end by 5 bases; junction bases not matched to a gene: 8. The CDR3 nucleotides read TGTGCCAGTAGCACTACAGGGGGGCGGACTGAAGCTTTCTTT. This translates into CASSTTGGRTEAFF.

As to this clone: This sample also contains other DNA sequences that code for the same CDR3. The rearrangement links TRBV4-3 to TRBJ2-1; D is perhaps TRBD1 (5 bases). The CDR3 has 12 residues. Trimming left V 3 bases short and J 8 bases short, with 8 bases between. From germline, CDR1 is LGHNA and CDR2 YSLEER. The CDR3 DNA is TGCGCCAGCAGCCACGACAGTCATGAGCAGTTCTTC. Its translation is CASSHDSHEQFF.

The chain uses TRBV4-2 and TRBJ2-2; D is ambiguous. The CDR3 covers 12 residues. Deletions cut 2 bases from V and 5 bases from J, with 3 bases between. Germline-derived CDR1 and CDR2 are LGHNA and YNFKEQ. CDR3 nucleotides: TGTGCCAGCAGCCAACCTACCGGGGAGCTGTTTTTT. It yields the protein CASSQPTGELFF.

The chain uses TRBV28 and TRBJ2-4; 7 nucleotides line up with TRBD1. The V and J ends lost 3 bases and 0 bases, in that order; junction bases with no gene match: 2. The germline V gene encodes CDR1 MDHEN and CDR2 SYDVKM. The CDR3 length is 15 residues. In nucleotides, the CDR3 is TGTGCCAGCAGTTTGGCAGGGGGAGCCAAAAACATTCAGTACTTC. It yields the protein CASSLAGGAKNIQYF.

The chain uses TRBV27 and TRBJ1-3, with D perhaps matching TRBD1 (5 bases). The germline V gene encodes CDR1 MNHEY and CDR2 SMNVEV (reference sequence). Trimming cost V 0 bases and J 0 bases, with 15 bases left between them. The CDR3 is made up of 18 amino acids. Here the CDR3 DNA reads TGTGCCAGCAGTTTATCCCCCCCTACAGGCAGCTCTGGAAACACCATATATTTT. Its protein is CASSLSPPTGSSGNTIYF.

The chain links TRBV28 to TRBJ1-2, with D possibly TRBD1 on 6 matching bases. Germline CDR1 is MDHEN and CDR2 is SYDVKM. V lost 11 bases and J 8 bases, leaving 21 bases between the germline ends. This CDR3 has 13 residues. CDR3 sequence: CARRPGGPGGYTF. In nucleotides, the CDR3 is TGTGCCCGCCGTCCGGGGGGGCCGGGGGGCTACACCTTC.

The rearrangement joins TRBV3-1 (or the pseudogene TRBV3-2) to TRBJ1-2, with 7 bases matching TRBD1. After removal of 4 bases from V and 4 bases from J, the junction contained 6 bases not matched to a gene. The CDR3 has 14 residues. CDR1 and CDR2 (germline): LGHDT, YNNKEL (reference sequence). The CDR3 loop is CASSPRGGGYGYTF. CDR3 DNA sequence: TGTGCCAGCAGCCCCCGAGGGGGCGGCTATGGCTACACCTTC.

The V and J genes are TRBV30 and TRBJ2-7; 7 bases agree with TRBD2. The V gene end was trimmed by 6 bases and the J gene end by 6 bases; junction bases not matched to a gene: 11. The CDR3 is made up of 13 amino acids. Per the germline V gene, CDR1 is GTSNPN and CDR2 is SVGIG (reference sequence). CDR3 residues: CACSRGGSSEQYF. CDR3 DNA sequence: TGTGCCTGTTCTAGGGGCGGGAGCTCCGAGCAGTACTTC. Based on the CDR3 plus reference TRBV30 and TRBJ2-7, the full variable domain is SQTIHQWPATLVQPVGSPLSLECTVEGTSNPNLYWYRQAAGRGLQLLFYSVGIGQISSEVPQNLSASRPQDRQFILSSKKLLLSDSGFYLCACSRGGSSEQYFGPGTRLTVT.

The J gene is TRBJ2-7, the V gene TRBV28; TRBD1 matches 7 bases. V gave up 3 bases and J gave up 12 bases; unmatched junction bases: 5. The CDR3 consists of 11 residues. CDR1 and CDR2 (germline): MDHEN, SYDVKM. This CDR3 is CASSFRQGRYF. The CDR3 DNA is TGTGCCAGCAGTTTTAGACAGGGTCGGTACTTC.

The CDR3: CASSLTSGSTEAFF. As DNA, the CDR3 is TGTGCCAGCAGCTTAACGTCGGGTAGCACTGAAGCTTTCTTT. The rearrangement joins TRBV7-3 to TRBJ1-1; D is unresolved. CDR3 length: 14 residues. Germline V gives CDR1 SGHTA, CDR2 FQGTGA. V was shortened by 0 bases and J by 4 bases, with 9 bases between the two germline ends.

The chain employs TRBV7-3 and TRBJ1-1; D not certain. The CDR3 is 14 amino acids. Trimming removed 5 bases at V and 1 base at J, with 11 bases between. CDR1 and CDR2 (germline): SGHTA, FQGTGA. The CDR3 nucleotides are TGTGCCAGCAGCCCCTCGACGGGGAACACTGAAGCTTTCTTT. This sequence encodes CASSPSTGNTEAFF.

The chain joins TRBV11-3 to TRBJ2-3; 7 positions match TRBD2. Germline assignment: CDR1 SGHNT and CDR2 YENEEA. CDR3 size: 15 residues. V lost 3 bases to trimming and J lost 3 bases; unmatched junction nucleotides: 6. The CDR3 DNA reads TGTGCCAGCAGCTTGACGGGGGGAGGGACAGATACGCAGTATTTT. It specifies CASSLTGGGTDTQYF. Full variable domain (rest looked up from reference TRBV11-3 and TRBJ2-3): EAGVVQSPRYKIIEKKQPVAFWCNPISGHNTLYWYLQNLGQGPELLIRYENEEAVDDSQLPKDRFSAERLKGVDSTLKIQPAELGDSAVYLCASSLTGGGTDTQYFGPGTRLTVL.

The chain couples TRBV7-9 to TRBJ2-5; D may be TRBD2 (7 bases). Germline CDR1 reads SEHNR; CDR2 reads FQNEAQ (reference sequence). The length of the CDR3 is 16 residues. V lost 4 bases and J lost 0, with 15 bases in between. The CDR3, as DNA: TGTGCCAGCAGCTCAAGGGGGGGCGGCAACCAAGAGACCCAGTACTTC. Its protein is CASSSRGGGNQETQYF.

The chain is built from TRBV7-9 and TRBJ2-2; 11 positions agree with TRBD2. The CDR3 is 19 residues long. The ends lost 2 bases at V and 5 bases at J; junction bases unmatched: 13. Per the germline V gene, CDR1 is SEHNR and CDR2 is FQNEAQ (reference sequence). DNA for the CDR3: TGTGCCAGCAGCTTACGATCGCTAGCGGGAGGATCGTATACCGGGGAGCTGTTTTTT. Its protein product is CASSLRSLAGGSYTGELFF. The entire variable domain, with the rest obtained from reference TRBV7-9 and TRBJ2-2, is as follows: DTGVSQNPRHKITKRGQNVTFRCDPISEHNRLYWYRQTLGQGPEFLTYFQNEAQLEKSRLLSDRFSAERPKGSFSTLEIQRTEQGDSAMYLCASSLRSLAGGSYTGELFFGEGSRLTVL.

V is TRBV6-6 and J is TRBJ2-1; perhaps TRBD1 as D (7 bases). Germline values: CDR1 MNHNY, CDR2 SVGAGI (reference sequence). V shed 7 bases and J shed 4 bases, with 11 bases lying between them. This CDR3 region has 13 residues. The CDR3: CASTGGLYNEQFF. CDR3 nucleotide sequence: TGTGCCAGCACAGGGGGGCTATACAATGAGCAGTTCTTC.

This chain links TRBV19 with TRBJ1-1; D is unresolved. Trimming pared 3 bases from V and 1 base from J, leaving 9 bases between. This CDR3 has 14 residues. CDR1 and CDR2 from the germline V gene are LNHDA and SQIVND (reference sequence). CDR3: CASSILPENTEAFF. The CDR3 coding sequence is TGTGCCAGTAGTATTCTCCCAGAGAACACTGAAGCTTTCTTT.

This chain uses TRBV6-5 with TRBJ1-3, with D unclear. This CDR3 has 14 amino acids. Germline CDR1 is MNHEY and CDR2 is SVGAGI. The V and J ends lost 6 bases and 0 bases respectively, with 9 bases between them. CDR3: CASSPGVSGNTIYF. DNA of the CDR3: TGTGCCAGCAGCCCCGGGGTCTCTGGAAACACCATATATTTT.

V is TRBV12-3 or TRBV12-4 and J is TRBJ1-1; D remains unclear. This CDR3 contains 13 residues. Deletions cut 7 bases from V and 4 bases from J, with 13 bases between. The CDR3 bases are TGTGCCAGCACCCTGTCGGGGAGCACTGAAGCTTTCTTT. It codes for CASTLSGSTEAFF.

The chain carries TRBV2 and TRBJ2-5, with 11 bases identical to TRBD2. The J segment lost 4 bases and the V segment lost 3 bases, leaving 7 bases of the junction unmatched. Germline-derived CDR1 and CDR2 are SNHLY and FYNNEI. The CDR3 is 16 amino acids. The CDR3 region is CASSDALAGVGETQYF. CDR3 coding DNA: TGTGCCAGCAGTGACGCACTAGCGGGAGTTGGAGAGACCCAGTACTTC.

This rearrangement joins TRBV10-3 to TRBJ2-5; TRBD1 agrees at 7 bases. The J segment lost 2 bases and the V segment lost 0 bases, leaving 6 bases of the junction unmatched. The CDR3 spans 16 residues. The germline gives CDR1 ENHRY, CDR2 SYGVKD. The chain's CDR3 is CAISESMAGGQETQYF. The CDR3, as DNA: TGTGCCATCAGTGAGTCGATGGCAGGGGGTCAAGAGACCCAGTACTTC.

This clone has just a few counts. The V and J genes are TRBV3-1 (or the pseudogene TRBV3-2) and TRBJ2-2, with D possibly being TRBD1 (5 bases). Germline values: CDR1 LGHDT, CDR2 YNNKEL (reference sequence). The V end lost 3 bases, the J end lost 6 bases, and 11 bases lay between the germline ends. The CDR3 covers 14 residues. The CDR3 loop is CASSHYLTAGELFF. CDR3 nucleotide sequence: TGTGCCAGCAGCCACTACTTGACAGCCGGGGAGCTGTTTTTT.

The V gene is TRBV2, the J gene TRBJ2-7, with 11 bases identical to TRBD2. J gave up 7 bases and V 6 bases, and 11 bases lay outside the gene matches. The CDR3 has 15 amino acids. Germline CDR1 and CDR2: SNHLY and FYNNEI. The CDR3 spells CASRRLAGTPTEQYF. The CDR3 DNA follows: TGTGCCAGCAGGAGACTAGCGGGAACCCCTACGGAGCAGTACTTC.

The rearrangement uses TRBV5-1 and TRBJ2-1; TRBD2 aligns across 11 bases. In germline, CDR1 is SGHRS, CDR2 YFSETQ. CDR3 length: 16 residues. Trimming removed 0 bases from V and 7 bases from J; junction bases left unmatched: 6. DNA of the CDR3: TGCGCCAGCAGCTTGGTGGCTAGCGGGGGGCGTAATGAGCAGTTCTTC. Translation: CASSLVASGGRNEQFF.

The rearrangement joins TRBV19 to TRBJ1-2; D ambiguous. Trimming pared 9 bases from V and 8 bases from J, leaving 28 bases between. CDR1 is LNHDA, CDR2 SQIVND, per germline (reference sequence). The CDR3 extends over 16 amino acids. CDR3 residues: CASLPPSLGDGRGYTF. The CDR3 DNA is TGTGCCAGCCTGCCCCCCTCCCTGGGAGACGGTCGGGGCTACACCTTC.

The V gene is TRBV14, the J gene TRBJ2-1; D not resolved. Germline CDR1 is SGHDN and CDR2 is FVKESK. The CDR3 contains 12 residues. V was trimmed by 3 bases and J by 6 bases, leaving 6 bases between them. The DNA for the CDR3 is TGTGCCAGCAGCCAGTCCAGCAATGAGCAGTTCTTC. Translating gives CASSQSSNEQFF.